The 17 T cell receptor beta chains below were found in one sample sequenced in a study of blood T cell repertoires in COVID-19. Data came from immunoSEQ multiplex PCR; TCRdb stores just in-frame clones and leaves some out. The table records around 27,000 clones, roughly 80% of them present only once. Sequencing used peripheral blood. The source is a man in his 70s with active COVID-19.

This clone was observed once. V usage is TRBV7-3 and J usage is TRBJ2-2, with D maybe TRBD1 (5 bases). The CDR3 covers 13 residues. V was clipped by 5 bases and J by 6 bases, with 10 bases between them. Germline lookup yields CDR1 SGHTA and CDR2 FQGTGA. This chain's CDR3 is CASSPGRAGELFF. Written as DNA, the CDR3 is TGTGCCAGCAGCCCCGGCAGGGCCGGGGAGCTGTTTTTT.

The rearrangement uses TRBV7-9 and TRBJ1-2; possibly TRBD1 for D (5 bases). Germline loops: CDR1 SEHNR, CDR2 FQNEAQ (reference sequence). The CDR3 length is 16 residues. The V and J ends lost 8 bases and 0 bases respectively, with 19 bases between them. CDR3 sequence (DNA): TGTGCCAGCGGGGGACGGTCGGAGGGATCTAACTATGGCTACACCTTC. Residues: CASGGRSEGSNYGYTF.

The chain employs TRBV29-1 and TRBJ1-1; D possibly corresponds to TRBD1 (6 bases). The CDR3 is made up of 13 amino acids. Between the trimmed V and J ends, which lost 7 bases and 0 bases, there was a span of 12 bases. Germline lookup yields CDR1 SQVTM and CDR2 ANQGSEA. The CDR3 protein is CSARGQMNTEAFF. CDR3 in DNA: TGCAGCGCCAGAGGACAGATGAACACTGAAGCTTTCTTT.

V and J are TRBV5-1 and TRBJ1-2; TRBD1 might be the D (6 bases). The CDR3 is 12 residues long. Trimming cost V 4 bases and J 6 bases, with 10 bases left between them. Germline V gives CDR1 SGHRS, CDR2 YFSETQ. This CDR3 reads CASSVGQNGYTF. The DNA of the CDR3 is TGCGCCAGCAGCGTGGGACAAAATGGCTACACCTTC.

The CDR3 bases are TGTGCCAGCAGCCAAAAGGACAGGGGAATAGCAGATACGCAGTATTTT. It yields the protein CASSQKDRGIADTQYF. The J gene is TRBJ2-3, the V gene TRBV4-2, with 9 bases matching TRBD1. The CDR3 runs 16 residues. Germline CDR1 reads LGHNA; CDR2 reads YNFKEQ. The trim removed 2 bases at V and 4 bases at J, leaving 7 bases unmatched.

The chain combines TRBV3-1 (or the pseudogene TRBV3-2) with TRBJ1-2, with D unclear. CDR1 and CDR2 (germline): LGHDT, YNNKEL (reference sequence). V lost 2 bases, J lost 8 bases, and 12 bases lay in between. The CDR3 extends over 13 amino acids. The CDR3 is CASSQTSILGYTF. CDR3 DNA sequence: TGTGCCAGCAGCCAAACAAGTATCTTGGGCTACACCTTC.

J is TRBJ2-7 and V is TRBV4-1; maybe TRBD2 (5 bases). Trimming left V 1 base short and J 2 bases short, with 15 bases between. Germline assignment: CDR1 MGHRA and CDR2 YSYEKL. CDR3 length: 16 residues. CDR3 nucleotides: TGCGCCAGCAGCCAAGGCCCCGCCGCGAGGGCCTACGAGCAGTACTTC. This encodes CASSQGPAARAYEQYF.

In nucleotides, the CDR3 is TGTGCCAGCAGCGCCCCACAGGGGGCGGTAGCTAACTATGGCTACACCTTC. The encoded protein is CASSAPQGAVANYGYTF. The chain joins TRBV9 to TRBJ1-2; 9 bases agree with TRBD1. This CDR3 is built from 17 residues. Trimming took 3 bases from V and 0 from J; bases not matched to a gene: 9. CDR1 SGDLS and CDR2 YYNGEE come from the germline V gene. Combining the CDR3 with reference TRBV9 and TRBJ1-2 gives the whole variable domain DSGVTQTPKHLITATGQRVTLRCSPRSGDLSVYWYQQSLDQGLQFLIQYYNGEERAKGNILERFSAQQFPDLHSELNLSSLELGDSALYFCASSAPQGAVANYGYTFGSGTRLTVV.

The chain recombines TRBV28 with TRBJ2-7; D possibly corresponds to TRBD2 (6 bases). The germline CDR1 and CDR2 sequences are MDHEN and SYDVKM. The CDR3 covers 16 residues. V lost 3 bases to trimming and J lost 2 bases, with 17 bases between them. The CDR3 here is CASSFSLALLTYEQYF. In DNA, the CDR3 is TGTGCCAGCAGTTTCTCCCTAGCGCTCCTTACCTACGAGCAGTACTTC. The variable domain in full, completed from reference TRBV28 and TRBJ2-7, reads DVKVTQSSRYLVKRTGEKVFLECVQDMDHENMFWYRQDPGLGLRLIYFSYDVKMKEKGDIPEGYSVSREKKERFSLILESASTNQTSMYLCASSFSLALLTYEQYFGPGTRLTVT.

The chain joins TRBV7-3 to TRBJ2-5; TRBD1 matches 8 bases. Unmatched junction bases numbered 10, after V lost 5 bases and J lost 5 bases. This CDR3 comprises 15 residues. Germline CDR1 and CDR2: SGHTA and FQGTGA. This CDR3 is CASSPQSGGMETQYF. The CDR3 nucleotides read TGTGCCAGCAGCCCGCAATCAGGGGGCATGGAGACCCAGTACTTC. Full variable domain (missing parts from reference TRBV7-3 and TRBJ2-5): GAGVSQTPSNKVTEKGKYVELRCDPISGHTALYWYRQSLGQGPEFLIYFQGTGAADDSGLPNDRFFAVRPEGSVSTLKIQRTERGDSAVYLCASSPQSGGMETQYFGPGTRLLVL.

As regards this clone: The junction differs from germline at one of its ends, possibly a read error. The chain couples TRBV7-7 to TRBJ2-1, with TRBD1 matching 7 bases. CDR1 is SSHAT, CDR2 FNYEAQ, per germline (reference sequence). The CDR3 has 13 residues. CDR3 nucleotides: TGTGCTAGCAGCTCACAGGGGCTGGGGGAGCAGTTCTTC. It is translated as CASSSQGLGEQFF.

J is TRBJ1-2 and V is TRBV11-2, with D possibly matching TRBD1 (6 bases). The germline CDR1 and CDR2 sequences are SGHAT and FQNNGV. The length of the CDR3 is 14 residues. The ends were cut back, 3 bases at V and 0 bases at J, with 8 bases in the middle. Here the CDR3 DNA reads TGTGCCAGCAGCTTGGGGGCCGCTAACTATGGCTACACCTTC. This translates into CASSLGAANYGYTF.

This clone was observed a handful of times. This rearrangement joins TRBV10-3 to TRBJ1-2; TRBD1 matches 9 bases. The CDR3 has 14 residues. CDR1 and CDR2 from the germline V gene are ENHRY and SYGVKD. V trimming: 8 bases; J trimming: 3 bases; junction bases outside the gene matches: 7. The DNA for the CDR3 is TGTGCCATCGGGGACAGGGTTCATGACTATGGCTACACCTTC. It specifies CAIGDRVHDYGYTF.

This chain connects TRBV2 to TRBJ1-3; TRBD1 is a possible D gene (5 bases). The CDR3 length is 16 residues. The V and J ends lost 6 bases and 0 bases respectively, with 15 bases between them. CDR1 is SNHLY, CDR2 FYNNEI, per germline. As DNA, the CDR3 is TGTGCCAGCAGGCCCCAGGGCGTTAGCTCTGGAAACACCATATATTTT. Its protein product is CASRPQGVSSGNTIYF.

The chain has TRBV5-5 and TRBJ1-1; tentatively, D is TRBD1 (6 bases). CDR1 and CDR2 from the germline V gene are SGHKS and YYEKEE (reference sequence). The CDR3 has 14 amino acids. Trimming removed 3 bases at V and 5 bases at J, with 14 bases between. The CDR3 DNA reads TGTGCCAGCAGCTGGGGTCGCAGGGGAACTGAAGCTTTCTTT. This translates into CASSWGRRGTEAFF. Full variable domain (remainder filled in from reference TRBV5-5 and TRBJ1-1): DAGVTQSPTHLIKTRGQQVTLRCSPISGHKSVSWYQQVLGQGPQFIFQYYEKEERGRGNFPDRFSARQFPNYSSELNVNALLLGDSALYLCASSWGRRGTEAFFGQGTRLTVV.

The rearrangement uses TRBV10-1 and TRBJ2-4; 9 bases match TRBD1. There are 13 residues in the CDR3. V was pared by 6 bases and J by 7 bases, with 4 bases of the junction left unmatched. Germline assignment: CDR1 WNHNN and CDR2 SYGVQD (reference sequence). The CDR3 reads CASSPGTGNIQYF. The CDR3 coding sequence is TGCGCCAGCAGCCCCGGGACAGGGAACATTCAGTACTTC.

V and J are TRBV4-2 and TRBJ1-2; the match to TRBD1 covers 8 bases. CDR3 length: 15 residues. Germline V lookup: CDR1 LGHNA, CDR2 YNFKEQ. Trimming at V came to 0 bases and at J to 8 bases, leaving 8 bases not matched to a gene. The CDR3 DNA reads TGTGCCAGCAGCCAAGAAGATAGACAGGGGAGGGGCTACACCTTC. Encoded protein: CASSQEDRQGRGYTF.